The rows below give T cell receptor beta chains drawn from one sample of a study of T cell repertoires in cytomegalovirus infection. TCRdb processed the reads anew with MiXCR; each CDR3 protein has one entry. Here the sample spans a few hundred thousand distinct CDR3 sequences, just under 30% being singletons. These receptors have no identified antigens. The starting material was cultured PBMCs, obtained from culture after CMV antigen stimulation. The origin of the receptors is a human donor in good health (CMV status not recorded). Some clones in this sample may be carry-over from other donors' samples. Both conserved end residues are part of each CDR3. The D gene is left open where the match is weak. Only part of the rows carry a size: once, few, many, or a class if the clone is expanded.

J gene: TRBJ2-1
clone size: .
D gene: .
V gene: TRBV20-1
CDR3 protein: CSASSGASANNEQFF
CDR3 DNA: TGCAGTGCTAGCTCTGGGGCTAGCGCTAACAATGAGCAGTTCTTC

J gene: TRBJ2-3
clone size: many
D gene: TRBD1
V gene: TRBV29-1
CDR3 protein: CSVAGTGITDTQYF
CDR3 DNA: TGCAGCGTAGCCGGGACAGGGATCACAGATACGCAGTATTTT

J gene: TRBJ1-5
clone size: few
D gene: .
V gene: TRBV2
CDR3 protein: CASTSQGYSNQPQHF
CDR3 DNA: TGTGCCAGCACTTCACAGGGATATAGCAATCAGCCCCAGCATTTT

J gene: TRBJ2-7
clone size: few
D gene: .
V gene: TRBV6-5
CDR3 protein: CASSASRGSYEQYF
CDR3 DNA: TGTGCCAGCAGTGCCTCCAGGGGCTCCTACGAGCAGTACTTC

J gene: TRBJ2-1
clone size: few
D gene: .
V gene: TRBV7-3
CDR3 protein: CASSPEGVNEQFF
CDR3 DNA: TGTGCCAGCAGCCCCGAGGGGGTCAATGAGCAGTTCTTC

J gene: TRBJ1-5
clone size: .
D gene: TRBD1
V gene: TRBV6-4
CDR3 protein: CASSDPGTAIDQPQHF
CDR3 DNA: TGTGCCAGCAGTGACCCCGGGACAGCCATCGATCAGCCCCAGCATTTT

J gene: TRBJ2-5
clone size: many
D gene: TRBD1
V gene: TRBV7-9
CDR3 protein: CASSWRTGGRETQYF
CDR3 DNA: TGTGCCAGCAGCTGGCGGACAGGGGGCAGGGAGACCCAGTACTTC

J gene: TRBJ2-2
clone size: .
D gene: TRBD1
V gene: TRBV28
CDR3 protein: CASSSGQGAYTGELFF
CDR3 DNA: TGTGCCAGCAGTTCAGGACAGGGGGCTTACACCGGGGAGCTGTTTTTT

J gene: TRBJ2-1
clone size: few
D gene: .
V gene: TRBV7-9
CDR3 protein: CASSPAGTRNNEQFF
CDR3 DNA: TGTGCCAGCAGTCCGGCGGGGACCCGCAACAATGAGCAGTTCTTC

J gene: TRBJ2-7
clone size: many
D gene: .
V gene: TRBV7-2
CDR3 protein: CASTNRGYEQYF
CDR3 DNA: TGTGCCAGCACCAATCGGGGTTACGAGCAGTACTTC

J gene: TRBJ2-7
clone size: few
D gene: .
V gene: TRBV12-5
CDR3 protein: CASVMTGGHYEQYF
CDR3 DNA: TGTGCTAGTGTCATGACCGGGGGTCACTACGAGCAGTACTTC

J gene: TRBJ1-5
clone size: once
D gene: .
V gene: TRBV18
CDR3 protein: CASSPGKGTAGLQHF
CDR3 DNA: TGTGCCAGCTCACCCGGGAAAGGCACAGCCGGATTACAGCATTTT

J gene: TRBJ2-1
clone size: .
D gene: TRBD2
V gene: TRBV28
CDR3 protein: CASSWSGLAGWNEQFF
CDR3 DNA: TGTGCCAGCAGTTGGTCGGGACTAGCGGGTTGGAATGAGCAGTTCTTC

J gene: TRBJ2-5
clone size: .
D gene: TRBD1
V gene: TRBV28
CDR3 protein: CASSRGDRQETQYF
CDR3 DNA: TGTGCCAGCAGTCGAGGGGACAGGCAAGAGACCCAGTACTTC

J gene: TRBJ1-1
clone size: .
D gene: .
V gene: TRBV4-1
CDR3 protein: CASSQSTIANTEAFF
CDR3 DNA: TGCGCCAGCAGCCAGTCAACGATCGCGAACACTGAAGCTTTCTTT

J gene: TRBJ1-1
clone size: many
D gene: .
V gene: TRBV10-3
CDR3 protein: CAISESRTEAFF
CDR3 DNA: TGTGCCATCAGTGAGTCGAGAACTGAAGCTTTCTTT

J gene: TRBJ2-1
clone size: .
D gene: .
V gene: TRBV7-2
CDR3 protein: CASSLSDTHYNEQFF
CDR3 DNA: TGTGCCAGCAGCTTAAGTGACACTCACTACAATGAGCAGTTCTTC

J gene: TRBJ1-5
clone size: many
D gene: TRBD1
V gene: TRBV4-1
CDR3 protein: CASSRSRDREQPQHF
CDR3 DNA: TGCGCCAGCAGCCGGTCCCGGGACAGGGAACAGCCCCAGCATTTT

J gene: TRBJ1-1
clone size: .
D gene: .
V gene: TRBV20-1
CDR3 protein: CSARQWMTEAFF
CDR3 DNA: TGCAGTGCGAGACAGTGGATGACTGAAGCTTTCTTT

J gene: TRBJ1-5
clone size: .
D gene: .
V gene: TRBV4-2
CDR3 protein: CASSQGGAQGNQPQHF
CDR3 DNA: TGTGCCAGCAGCCAAGGAGGGGCGCAGGGCAATCAGCCCCAGCATTTT

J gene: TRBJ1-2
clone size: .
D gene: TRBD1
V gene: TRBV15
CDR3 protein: CATSRGYQGGGYTF
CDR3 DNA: TGTGCCACCAGCAGAGGTTATCAGGGGGGCGGCTACACCTTC

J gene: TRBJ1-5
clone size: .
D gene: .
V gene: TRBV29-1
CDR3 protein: CSIGINSNQPQHF
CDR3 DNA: TGCAGCATTGGGATCAATAGCAATCAGCCCCAGCATTTT

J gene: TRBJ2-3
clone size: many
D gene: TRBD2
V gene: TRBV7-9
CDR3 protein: CASSFGLAPDTQYF
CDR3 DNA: TGTGCCAGCAGCTTCGGACTAGCGCCAGATACGCAGTATTTT

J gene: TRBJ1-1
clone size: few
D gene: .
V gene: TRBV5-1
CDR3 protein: CASSLSGVGSSGYTEAFF
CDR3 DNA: TGCGCCAGCAGCTTATCGGGGGTCGGATCTTCCGGTTACACTGAAGCTTTCTTT

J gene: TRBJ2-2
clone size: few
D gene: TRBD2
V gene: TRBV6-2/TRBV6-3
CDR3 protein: CASTSAGERENPGELFF
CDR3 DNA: TGTGCCAGCACCTCTGCGGGGGAGCGGGAGAATCCCGGGGAGCTGTTTTTT

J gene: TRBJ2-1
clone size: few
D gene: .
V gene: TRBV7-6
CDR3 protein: CASSLMGGEPISYNEQFF
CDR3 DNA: TGTGCCAGCAGCCTCATGGGGGGCGAACCAATATCCTACAATGAGCAGTTCTTC

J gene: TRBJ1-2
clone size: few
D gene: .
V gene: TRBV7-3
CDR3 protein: CASSGNLIEGGYTF
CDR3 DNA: TGTGCCAGCAGCGGAAACCTAATAGAGGGAGGCTACACCTTC

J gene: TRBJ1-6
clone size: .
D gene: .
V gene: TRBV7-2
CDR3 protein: CARSLNSPRNSPLHF
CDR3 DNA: TGTGCCAGGAGCTTAAATTCACCCCGTAATTCACCCCTCCACTTT

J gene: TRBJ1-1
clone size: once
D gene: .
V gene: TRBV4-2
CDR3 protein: CASSQGWDRSRRTEAFF
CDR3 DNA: TGTGCCAGCAGCCAAGGGTGGGACCGTTCTAGACGGACTGAAGCTTTCTTT

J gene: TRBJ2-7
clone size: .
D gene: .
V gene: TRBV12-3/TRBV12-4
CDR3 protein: CASSSDASSYEQYF
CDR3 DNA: TGTGCCAGCAGTTCAGACGCCAGCTCCTACGAGCAGTACTTC

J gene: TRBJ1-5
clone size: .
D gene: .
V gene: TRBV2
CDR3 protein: CASTTAGNQPQHF
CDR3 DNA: TGTGCCAGCACCACGGCGGGGAATCAGCCCCAGCATTTT

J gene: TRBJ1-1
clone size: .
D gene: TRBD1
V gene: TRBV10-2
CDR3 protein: CASSDLTGAGYTEAFF
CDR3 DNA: TGCGCCAGCAGTGACTTAACAGGGGCCGGGTACACTGAAGCTTTCTTT

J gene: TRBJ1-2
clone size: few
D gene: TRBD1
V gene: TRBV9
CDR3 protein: CASSAGQGIGSEGNYGYTF
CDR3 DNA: TGTGCCAGCAGCGCCGGACAGGGGATAGGTAGCGAAGGAAACTATGGCTACACCTTC

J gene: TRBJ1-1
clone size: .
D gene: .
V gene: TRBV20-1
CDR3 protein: CSASRRTTVNTEAFF
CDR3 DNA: TGCAGTGCTAGTCGGCGGACGACGGTGAACACTGAAGCTTTCTTT

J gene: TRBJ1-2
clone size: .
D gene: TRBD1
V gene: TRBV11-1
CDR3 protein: CASSAGQVKYGYTF
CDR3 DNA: TGTGCCAGCAGCGCCGGACAGGTTAAGTATGGCTACACCTTC

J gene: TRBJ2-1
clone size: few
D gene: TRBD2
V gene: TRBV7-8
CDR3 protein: CASSSSLAGGTHYNEQFF
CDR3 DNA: TGTGCCAGCAGCTCTAGCTTAGCGGGAGGAACACATTACAATGAGCAGTTCTTC

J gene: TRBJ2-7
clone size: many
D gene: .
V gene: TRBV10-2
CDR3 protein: CASSESREQYF
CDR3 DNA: TGCGCCAGCAGTGAGTCCCGGGAGCAGTACTTC

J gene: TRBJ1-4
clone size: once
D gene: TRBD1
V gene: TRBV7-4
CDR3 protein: CASSGTGLEKLFF
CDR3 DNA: TGTGCCAGCAGCGGGACAGGGCTCGAAAAACTGTTTTTT

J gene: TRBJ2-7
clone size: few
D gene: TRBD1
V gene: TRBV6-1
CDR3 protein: CASSELGQGIGEQYF
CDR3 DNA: TGTGCCAGCAGTGAGTTGGGACAGGGAATAGGTGAGCAGTACTTC

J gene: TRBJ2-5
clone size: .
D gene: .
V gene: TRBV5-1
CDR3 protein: CASSFNRVGETQYF
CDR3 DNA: TGCGCCAGCAGCTTCAACAGGGTAGGAGAGACCCAGTACTTC

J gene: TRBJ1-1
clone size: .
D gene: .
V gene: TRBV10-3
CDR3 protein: CAISFGTPNTEAFF
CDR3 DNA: TGTGCCATCAGCTTTGGGACTCCGAACACTGAAGCTTTCTTT

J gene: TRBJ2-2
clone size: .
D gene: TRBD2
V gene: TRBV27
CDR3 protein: CASSPSGRANTGELFF
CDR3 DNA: TGTGCCAGCAGTCCAAGCGGGAGGGCCAACACCGGGGAGCTGTTTTTT

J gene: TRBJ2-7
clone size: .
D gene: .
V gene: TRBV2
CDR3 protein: CARSGSELEQYF
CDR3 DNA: TGTGCCAGATCGGGGTCGGAGCTCGAGCAGTACTTC

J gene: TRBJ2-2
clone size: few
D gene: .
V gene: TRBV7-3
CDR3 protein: CASSALFAGELFF
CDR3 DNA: TGTGCCAGCAGCGCTCTGTTTGCCGGGGAGCTGTTTTTT

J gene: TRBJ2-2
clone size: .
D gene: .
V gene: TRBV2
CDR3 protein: CASSEVKVTGELFF
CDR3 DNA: TGTGCCAGCAGTGAAGTTAAGGTCACCGGGGAGCTGTTTTTT

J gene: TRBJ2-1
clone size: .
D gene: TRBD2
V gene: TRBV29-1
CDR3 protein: CSVDSSGSHNEQFF
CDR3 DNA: TGCAGCGTTGATAGTAGCGGGAGCCACAATGAGCAGTTCTTC

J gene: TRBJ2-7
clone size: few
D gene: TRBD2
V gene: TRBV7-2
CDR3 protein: CASSFGLAKSYEQYF
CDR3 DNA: TGTGCCAGCAGCTTCGGACTAGCGAAATCCTACGAGCAGTACTTC

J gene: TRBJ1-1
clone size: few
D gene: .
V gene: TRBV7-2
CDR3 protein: CASSLSALMNTEAFF
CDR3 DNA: TGTGCCAGCAGCTTATCCGCTCTCATGAACACTGAAGCTTTCTTT

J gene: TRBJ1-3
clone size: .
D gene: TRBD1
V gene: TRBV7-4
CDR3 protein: CASSLQGGQGATSSGNTIYF
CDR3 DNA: TGTGCCAGCAGCCTGCAGGGTGGACAGGGGGCTACTAGCTCTGGAAACACCATATATTTT

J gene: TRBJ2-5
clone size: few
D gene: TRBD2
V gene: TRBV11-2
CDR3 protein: CASSFGTSLAGETQYF
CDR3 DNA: TGTGCCAGCAGTTTCGGGACTAGCCTCGCCGGGGAGACCCAGTACTTC

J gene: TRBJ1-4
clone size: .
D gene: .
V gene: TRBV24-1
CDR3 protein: CATSDFSATNEKLFF
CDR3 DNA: TGTGCCACCAGTGATTTTTCAGCAACTAATGAAAAACTGTTTTTT

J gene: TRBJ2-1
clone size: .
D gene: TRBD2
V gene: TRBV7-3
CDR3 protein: CASSLFGSSGSNEQFF
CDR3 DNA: TGTGCCAGCAGCTTATTCGGTTCTAGCGGGAGTAATGAGCAGTTCTTC

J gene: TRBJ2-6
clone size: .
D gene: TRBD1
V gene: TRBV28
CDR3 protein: CASSSDRGYISGANVLTF
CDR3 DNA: TGTGCCAGCAGCTCCGACAGGGGGTATATCTCTGGGGCCAACGTCCTGACTTTC

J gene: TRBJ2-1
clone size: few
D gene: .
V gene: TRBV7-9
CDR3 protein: CASSPGRENEQFF
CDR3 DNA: TGTGCCAGCAGCCCGGGGCGAGAGAATGAGCAGTTCTTC

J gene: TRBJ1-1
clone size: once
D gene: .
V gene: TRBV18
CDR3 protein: CASSPTQGRDTEAFF
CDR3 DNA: TGTGCCAGCTCACCAACTCAGGGGCGGGACACTGAAGCTTTCTTT